This TCR beta chain was identified during a study of T cells in Graves' hyperthyroidism and ophthalmopathy (dated by TCRdb to between 2018 and 2021). Regarding the study in general: Peripheral blood was sampled at the time of initial diagnosis, prior to any treatment. Whether ophthalmopathy could be predicted prospectively was tested in an independent validation cohort made up of some 20 hyperthyroidism patients plus 17 patients who later progressed to ophthalmopathy. After blood sampling, hyperthyroidism patients were treated with methimazole at a starting dose of 30 mg daily, and ophthalmopathy patients were treated with high-dose intravenous methylprednisolone. TCR Vbeta CDR3 sequencing of 130 to 150 peripheral blood samples (roughly 43 ophthalmopathy, roughly 72 hyperthyroidism and roughly 17 progressor patients) is reported in the paper. The 75 to 100 discovery patients were divided at random into training and test sets in a 7:3 ratio. The study also compared thyroid tissue and blood T-cell repertoires from 6 or 7 Graves' hyperthyroidism patients. TCR V-J signatures able to tell the groups apart were searched for in a discovery cohort of 100 patients, of whom around 42 had Graves' ophthalmopathy and roughly 57 had stable Graves' hyperthyroidism. What the authors observed across the whole study: Sample size was not statistically predetermined, and investigators were not blinded to group allocation. A model built on a 13 V-J signature distinguished ophthalmopathy from stable hyperthyroidism, reaching around 87% sensitivity and under 84% specificity in cross-validation and 80%/75% in testing. Most expanded thyroid clonotypes (frequency above 0.001) were also detected in blood, a finding suggesting that blood repertoires may reflect thyroid immune responses. In validation, the model predicted progression to ophthalmopathy with roughly 66% sensitivity and 72% to 85% specificity, a median of about 6.7 months before onset.

There are a few counts of this clonotype. The antigen it recognizes is unknown. Per-nucleotide qualities are absent, and no much larger clonotype sits a single base away. TCR beta CDR3 regions were amplified from RNA transcripts. A first-round RT-PCR of the TCR CDR3 used the HTBI primer set with the Qiagen OneStep RT-PCR kit. Libraries were constructed in a second round of multiplex PCR, after which size selection and purification were carried out. Paired-end sequencing of the libraries was performed with 100 bp reads on an Illumina HiSeq2000. From the authors' description of their analysis: SOAPnuke was used to process the raw data, throwing out any read that contained adapters or uncalled bases, had a mean Phred below 15, or lacked an exact constant-primer or identifier match. COPE v1.2.5 was used to merge the high-quality paired reads, and each unique nucleotide sequence was defined as a clonotype. MiTCR v1.1 was used to align the clonotypes against IMGT TRBV, TRBD and TRBJ reference segments. Analysis was restricted to V-J combinations with a frequency above 0.0001, which covered roughly 99% of repertoires. The TCS score was defined as the ratio of F50 (clonal expansion) to E x V (chaos), calculated using BLOSUM62-based TCRdist between CDR3 peptides within each V-J. Welch's t-statistics and random forest reduced around 510 V-J features to 13, which were used in a naive Bayes classifier (R e1071). The public reads were reprocessed in TCRdb via fastp at Q25 and MiXCR, keeping in-frame beta chains. Rows with one shared CDR3 protein collapse into an entry with the most common genes and DNA. The authors' filters were not applied to this entry. The sample profile shows fewer than 450,000 distinct CDR3 sequences; about 15% of them were found once. The ten biggest clones cover 30% to 40% of the sample.

The CDR3 covers 14 residues, taking in both the cysteine and the phenylalanine. The retained sequence is limited to the CDR3, 42 bases, with the frame set at the first base. CDR1 is given as GTSNPN and CDR2 as SVGIG, both from the germline V gene (reference sequence). At the junction V is shortened by 5 bases and J by 7 bases, with 17 bases in between. Hyperthyroidism patients were newly diagnosed, with disease duration under 2 months, and aged 18 to 65 years. Patients with uncontrolled infections, other autoimmune diseases, pregnancy or lactation were excluded. Diagnoses were based on clinical symptoms, serum thyroxine and TRAb, thyroid ultrasound and orbital computed tomography. For progressor patients, blood was drawn at the first diagnosis of hyperthyroidism, before any ophthalmopathy symptoms had appeared. PBMCs were isolated from about 9.1 ml of fresh peripheral blood by Ficoll-Paque density gradient centrifugation. Progressor patients were initially diagnosed with Graves' hyperthyroidism and developed ophthalmopathy during follow-up. Total RNA was extracted with Trizol reagent, and quality was checked on an Agilent 2100 Bioanalyzer.

The chain employs TRBV30 and TRBJ2-2; the D region is possibly TRBD1 or TRBD2, each matching across 5 bases. The clonotype was recovered from a woman aged 25-40 years with Graves' hyperthyroidism that later progressed to Graves' ophthalmopathy. The sample consisted of blood. The CDR3 reads CAWHNRGWGGELFF. In nucleotide form, the sequence is TGTGCCTGGCACAACCGGGGCTGGGGCGGGGAGCTGTTTTTT.